This TCR beta chain was documented in a study of cytomegalovirus exposure and HLA in healthy donors. Broader study findings: The availability of immune exposure information extended only to CMV serostatus. Later genetic work tied a missense DCLRE1C variant to beta-chain V and J trimming. The productive fraction for most TCR beta V segments was about 87% or about 30% in an earlier analysis.

This CDR3 region has 17 residues. Trimming took 5 bases from V and 1 from J, leaving 20 bases between them. Looked up from germline, CDR1 is LGHNT and CDR2 is FRNRAP. In regard to this clone: Its target is not known.

The PCR ran on 60 Vbeta and 13 Jbeta primers. Method: immunoSEQ multiplex PCR; TCRdb's copy keeps in-frame clones and lacks some. Of 95,000 to 130,000 clones in the sample, under 85% were seen once. The sequencing input was PBMCs. The TCR sequence derives from a woman aged 18-35 years in good health and CMV-seronegative. The V and J genes are TRBV12-5 and TRBJ1-1; a weak D match, TRBD1 (5 bases). The CDR3 loop reads CASGPPDTLSGNTEAFF. CDR3 nucleotides: TGTGCTAGTGGTCCCCCGGACACCCTTAGTGGGAACACTGAAGCTTTCTTT.